This TCR delta chain was captured in a study of Vδ1+ human thymocytes. Whole-study findings and limits: Thymic TRG and TRD repertoires appeared highly polyclonal.

Sequences come from RNA converted to cDNA by reverse transcription. CDR3 amplicons came from multiplex PCR with pooled V-gene forward and constant-region reverse primers. TCRdb applied CATT to the multiplex PCR reads for clone calling. In the table there are about 25,000 delta-chain clones, approximately 7% of which are singletons. V lost 5 bases and J lost 0, with 16 bases in between. CDR3 size: 16 residues. Germline V CDR1 and CDR2: TSWWSYY, QGS. This clone was seen a few times. As yet, its antigen is unknown. The chain uses TRDV1 and TRDJ1; the D is unclear. The sequenced sample consisted of Vdelta1+ gamma-delta thymocytes from the thymus. Stated subset: FACS-sorted CD3+ TCRalphabeta- TCRVdelta1+ TCRVdelta2- thymocytes. The TCR sequence derives from a girl younger than two who had congenital heart surgery. The CDR3 DNA sequence: TGTGCTCTTGGGAACGGGCTACGCCTGGACACCGATAAACTCATCTTT. The encoded protein is CALGNGLRLDTDKLIF.